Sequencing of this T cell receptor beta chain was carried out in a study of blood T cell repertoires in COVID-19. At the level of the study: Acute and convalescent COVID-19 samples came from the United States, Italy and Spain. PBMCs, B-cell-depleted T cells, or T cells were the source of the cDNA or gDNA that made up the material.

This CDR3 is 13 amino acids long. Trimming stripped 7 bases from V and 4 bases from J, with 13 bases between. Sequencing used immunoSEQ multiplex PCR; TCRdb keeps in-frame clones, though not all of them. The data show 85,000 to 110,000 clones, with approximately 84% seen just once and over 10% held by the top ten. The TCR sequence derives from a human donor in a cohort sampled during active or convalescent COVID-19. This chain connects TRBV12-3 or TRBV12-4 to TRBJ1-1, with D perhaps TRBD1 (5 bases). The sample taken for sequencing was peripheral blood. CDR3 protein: CASTRGWGTEAFF. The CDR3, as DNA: TGTGCCAGCACCCGGGGGTGGGGCACTGAAGCTTTCTTT.